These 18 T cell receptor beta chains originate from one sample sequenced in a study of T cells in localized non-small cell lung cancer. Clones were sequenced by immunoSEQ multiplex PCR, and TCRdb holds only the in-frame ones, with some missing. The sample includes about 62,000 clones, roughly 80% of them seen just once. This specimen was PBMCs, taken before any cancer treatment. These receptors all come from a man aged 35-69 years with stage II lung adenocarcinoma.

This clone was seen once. CDR3 sequence: CASSRDSYNEQFF. The CDR3, as DNA: TGTGCCAGCAGTCGCGACAGTTACAATGAGCAGTTCTTC. V usage is TRBV6-5 and J usage is TRBJ2-1; D may be TRBD1 (5 bases). The V and J ends lost 5 bases and 4 bases respectively, with 9 bases between them. The CDR3 loop spans 13 amino acids. The germline CDR1 and CDR2 sequences are MNHEY and SVGAGI.

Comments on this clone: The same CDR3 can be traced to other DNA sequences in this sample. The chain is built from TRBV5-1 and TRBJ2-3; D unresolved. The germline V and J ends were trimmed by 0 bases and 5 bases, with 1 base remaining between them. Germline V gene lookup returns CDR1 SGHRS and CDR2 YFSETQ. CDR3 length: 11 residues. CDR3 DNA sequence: TGCGCCAGCAGCTTGGGAGATACGCAGTATTTT. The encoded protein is CASSLGDTQYF. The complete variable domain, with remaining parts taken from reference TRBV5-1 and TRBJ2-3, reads KAGVTQTPRYLIKTRGQQVTLSCSPISGHRSVSWYQQTPGQGLQFLFEYFSETQRNKGNFPGRFSGRQFSNSRSEMNVSTLELGDSALYLCASSLGDTQYFGPGTRLTVL.

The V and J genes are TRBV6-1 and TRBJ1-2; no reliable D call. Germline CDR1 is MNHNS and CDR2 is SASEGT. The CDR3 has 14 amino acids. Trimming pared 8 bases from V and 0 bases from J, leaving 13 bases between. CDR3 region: CASSGPSANYGYTF. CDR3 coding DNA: TGTGCCAGCTCCGGACCGTCAGCTAACTATGGCTACACCTTC.

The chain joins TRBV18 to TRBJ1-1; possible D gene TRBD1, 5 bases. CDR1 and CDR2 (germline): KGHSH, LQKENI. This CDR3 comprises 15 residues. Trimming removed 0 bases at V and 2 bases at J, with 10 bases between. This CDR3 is CASSPPQGFNTEAFF. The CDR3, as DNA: TGTGCCAGCTCACCACCGCAGGGATTCAACACTGAAGCTTTCTTT. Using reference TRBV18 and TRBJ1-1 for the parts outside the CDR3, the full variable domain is NAGVMQNPRHLVRRRGQEARLRCSPMKGHSHVYWYRQLPEEGLKFMVYLQKENIIDESGMPKERFSAEFPKEGPSILRIQQVVRGDSAAYFCASSPPQGFNTEAFFGQGTRLTVV.

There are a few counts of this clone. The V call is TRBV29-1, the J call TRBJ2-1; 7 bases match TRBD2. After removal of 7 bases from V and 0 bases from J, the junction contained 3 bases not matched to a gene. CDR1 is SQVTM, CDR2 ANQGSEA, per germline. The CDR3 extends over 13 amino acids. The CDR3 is CSAGGDSYNEQFF. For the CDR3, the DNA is TGCAGCGCTGGGGGGGACTCCTACAATGAGCAGTTCTTC.

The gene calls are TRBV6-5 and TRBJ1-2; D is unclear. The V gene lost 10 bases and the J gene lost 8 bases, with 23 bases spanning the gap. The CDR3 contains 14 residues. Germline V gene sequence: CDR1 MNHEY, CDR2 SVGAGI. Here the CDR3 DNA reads TGTGCCACGACGAGAGAGAACCTACCACAAGGCTACACCTTC. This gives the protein CATTRENLPQGYTF.

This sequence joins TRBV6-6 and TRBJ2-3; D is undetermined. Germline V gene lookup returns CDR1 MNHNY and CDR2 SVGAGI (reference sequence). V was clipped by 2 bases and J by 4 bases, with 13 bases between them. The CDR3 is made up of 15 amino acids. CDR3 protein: CASSYSWARSDTQYF. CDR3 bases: TGTGCCAGCAGTTACAGTTGGGCGAGATCAGATACGCAGTATTTT.

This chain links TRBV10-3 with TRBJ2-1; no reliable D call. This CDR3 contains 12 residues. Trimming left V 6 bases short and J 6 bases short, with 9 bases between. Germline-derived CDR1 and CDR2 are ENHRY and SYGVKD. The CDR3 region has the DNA TGTGCCATCAGGGACCAACCCAATGAGCAGTTCTTC. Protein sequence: CAIRDQPNEQFF.

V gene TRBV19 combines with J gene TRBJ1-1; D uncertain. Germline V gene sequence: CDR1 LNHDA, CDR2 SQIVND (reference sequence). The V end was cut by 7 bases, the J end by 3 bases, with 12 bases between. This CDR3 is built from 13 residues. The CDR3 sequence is CASTGVGYTEAFF. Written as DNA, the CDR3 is TGTGCCAGTACTGGGGTCGGGTACACTGAAGCTTTCTTT.

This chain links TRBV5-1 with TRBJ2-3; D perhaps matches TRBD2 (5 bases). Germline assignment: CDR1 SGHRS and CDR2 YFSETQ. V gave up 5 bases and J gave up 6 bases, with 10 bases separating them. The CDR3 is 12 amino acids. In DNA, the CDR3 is TGCGCCAGCAGTAGCGACTTCGATACGCAGTATTTT. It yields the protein CASSSDFDTQYF.

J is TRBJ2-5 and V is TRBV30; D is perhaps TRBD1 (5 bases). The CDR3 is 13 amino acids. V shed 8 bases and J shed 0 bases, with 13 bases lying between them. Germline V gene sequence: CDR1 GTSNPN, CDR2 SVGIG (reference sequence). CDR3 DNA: TGTGCCGCGACGGAGACAGACCAAGAGACCCAGTACTTC. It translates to CAATETDQETQYF.

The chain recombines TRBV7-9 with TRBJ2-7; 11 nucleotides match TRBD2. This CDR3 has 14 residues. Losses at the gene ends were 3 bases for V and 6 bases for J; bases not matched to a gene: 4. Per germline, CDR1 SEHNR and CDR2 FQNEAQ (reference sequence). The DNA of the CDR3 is TGTGCCAGCAGCTTGGACCTAGCGGGAGGCGAGCAGTACTTC. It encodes CASSLDLAGGEQYF.

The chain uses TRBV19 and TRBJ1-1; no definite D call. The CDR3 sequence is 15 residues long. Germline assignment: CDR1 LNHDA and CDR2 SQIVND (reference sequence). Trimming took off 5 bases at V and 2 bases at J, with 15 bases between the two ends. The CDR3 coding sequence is TGTGCCAGTAGTTTCCCCGGAGGATTTAACACTGAAGCTTTCTTT. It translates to CASSFPGGFNTEAFF.

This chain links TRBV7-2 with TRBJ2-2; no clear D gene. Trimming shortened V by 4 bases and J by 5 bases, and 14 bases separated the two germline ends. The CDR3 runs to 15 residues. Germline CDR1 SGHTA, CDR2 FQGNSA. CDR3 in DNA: TGTGCCAGCAGCTCCCTGCGAGTAGAAACCGGGGAGCTGTTTTTT. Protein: CASSSLRVETGELFF.

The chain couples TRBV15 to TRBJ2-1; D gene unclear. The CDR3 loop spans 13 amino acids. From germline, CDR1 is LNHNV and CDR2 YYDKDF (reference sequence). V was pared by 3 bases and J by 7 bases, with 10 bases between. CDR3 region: CATSSYILNEQFF. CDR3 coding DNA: TGTGCCACCAGCAGCTACATTTTGAATGAGCAGTTCTTC.

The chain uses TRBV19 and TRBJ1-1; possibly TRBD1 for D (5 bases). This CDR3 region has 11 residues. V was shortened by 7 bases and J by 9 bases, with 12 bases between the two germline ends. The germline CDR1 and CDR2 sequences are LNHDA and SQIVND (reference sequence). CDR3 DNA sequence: TGTGCCAGTACCGTTGACAGCAAAGCTTTCTTT. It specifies CASTVDSKAFF.

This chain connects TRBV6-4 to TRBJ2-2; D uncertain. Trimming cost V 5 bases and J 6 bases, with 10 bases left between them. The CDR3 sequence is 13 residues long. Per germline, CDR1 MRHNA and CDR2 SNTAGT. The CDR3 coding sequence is TGTGCCAGCAGTCCCAGCCTTCCCGGGGAGCTGTTTTTT. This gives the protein CASSPSLPGELFF.

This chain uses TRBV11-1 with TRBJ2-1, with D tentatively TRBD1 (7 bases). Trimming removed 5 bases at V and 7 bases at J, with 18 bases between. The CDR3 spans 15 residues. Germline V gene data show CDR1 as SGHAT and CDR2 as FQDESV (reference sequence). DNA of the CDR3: TGTGCCAGCAGCCCCCCTTGGCAGGGGGGAAATGAGCAGTTCTTC. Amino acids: CASSPPWQGGNEQFF.